This T cell receptor beta chain was captured in a study of cytomegalovirus exposure and HLA in healthy donors. PCR used 60 Vbeta primers and 13 Jbeta primers. Study processing details: Later reanalysis found around 74 million unique TCR beta chains, some 10 million of them shared. Assay used: immunoSEQ multiplex PCR; TCRdb lists only in-frame clones, some missing. That table gives V, J and clone size, and the DNA gave D and trimming. The repertoire holds over 130,000 clones, around 74% seen once, with around 6.6% in the top ten. This CDR3 region has 14 residues. Germline V gene sequence: CDR1 SGHDT, CDR2 YYEEEE. Losses at the gene ends were 0 bases for V and 10 bases for J; bases not matched to a gene: 5.

This rearrangement joins TRBV5-6 to TRBJ1-5, with 9 bases identical to TRBD1. What was sequenced was PBMCs. This clonotype originated in a man aged 45-60 years in good health and CMV-seropositive. CDR3 residues: CASSLGDREDPQHF. CDR3 coding DNA: TGTGCCAGCAGCTTGGGGGACAGGGAGGATCCCCAGCATTTT.